This T cell receptor beta chain stems from a study of cytomegalovirus exposure and HLA in healthy donors. For the study at large: The approximately 120 validation repertoires, a later analysis reported, used the same platform as the 700 or so repertoires from the first cohort. Study outcomes and limitations: High specificity and sensitivity for cytomegalovirus status were reported for the classifier. The study found most TCR sequences rare, yet found some public TCRs in many donors.

This clone was recorded once. Its antigen is unknown. Germline lookup yields CDR1 SEHNR and CDR2 FQNEAQ (reference sequence). J lost 2 bases, V lost 4 bases, and 8 bases had no gene match. CDR3 size: 16 residues. Measured with immunoSEQ multiplex PCR; TCRdb has only the in-frame clones, and not every one. The sample has some 130,000 clones, approximately 92% seen once. The V gene is TRBV7-9, the J gene TRBJ1-2; 9 positions agree with TRBD1. The receptor was isolated from a woman aged 18-29 years in good health and CMV-seronegative. Sequenced: PBMCs. CDR3 DNA sequence: TGTGCCAGCAGCTCCCGGGACAGGGATTCCAACTATGGCTACACCTTC. As protein: CASSSRDRDSNYGYTF.